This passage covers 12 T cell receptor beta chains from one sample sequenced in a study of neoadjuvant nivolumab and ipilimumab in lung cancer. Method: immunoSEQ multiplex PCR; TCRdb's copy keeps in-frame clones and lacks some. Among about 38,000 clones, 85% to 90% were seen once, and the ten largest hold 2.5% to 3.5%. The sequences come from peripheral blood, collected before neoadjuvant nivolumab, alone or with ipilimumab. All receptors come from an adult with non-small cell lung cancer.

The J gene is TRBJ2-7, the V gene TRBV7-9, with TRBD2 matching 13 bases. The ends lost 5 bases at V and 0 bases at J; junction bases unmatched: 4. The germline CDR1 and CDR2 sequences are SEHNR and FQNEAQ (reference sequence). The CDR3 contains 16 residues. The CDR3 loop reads CASSATSGRDSYEQYF. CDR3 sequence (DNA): TGTGCCAGCAGCGCCACTAGCGGGAGGGACTCCTACGAGCAGTACTTC.

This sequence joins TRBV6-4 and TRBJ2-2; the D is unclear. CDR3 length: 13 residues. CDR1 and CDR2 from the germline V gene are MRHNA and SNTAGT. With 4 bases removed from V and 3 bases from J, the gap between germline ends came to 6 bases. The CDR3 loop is CASSGEYTGELFF. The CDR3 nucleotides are TGTGCCAGCAGTGGTGAATACACCGGGGAGCTGTTTTTT.

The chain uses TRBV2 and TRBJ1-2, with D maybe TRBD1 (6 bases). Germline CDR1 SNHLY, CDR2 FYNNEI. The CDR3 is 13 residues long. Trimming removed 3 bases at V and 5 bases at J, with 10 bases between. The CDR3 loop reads CASSDDRYYGYTF. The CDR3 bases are TGTGCCAGCAGTGACGACAGGTATTATGGCTACACCTTC. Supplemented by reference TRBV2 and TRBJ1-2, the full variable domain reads EPEVTQTPSHQVTQMGQEVILRCVPISNHLYFYWYRQILGQKVEFLVSFYNNEISEKSEIFDDQFSVERPDGSNFTLKIRSTKLEDSAMYFCASSDDRYYGYTFGSGTRLTVV.

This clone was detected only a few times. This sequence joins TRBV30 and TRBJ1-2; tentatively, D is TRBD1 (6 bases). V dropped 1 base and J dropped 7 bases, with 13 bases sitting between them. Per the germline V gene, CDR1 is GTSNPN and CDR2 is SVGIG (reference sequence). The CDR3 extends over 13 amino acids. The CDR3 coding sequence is TGTGCCTGGAGTGCCTACAGGGCGCGTGGCTACACCTTC. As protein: CAWSAYRARGYTF. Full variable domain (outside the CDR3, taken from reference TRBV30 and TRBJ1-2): SQTIHQWPATLVQPVGSPLSLECTVEGTSNPNLYWYRQAAGRGLQLLFYSVGIGQISSEVPQNLSASRPQDRQFILSSKKLLLSDSGFYLCAWSAYRARGYTFGSGTRLTVV.

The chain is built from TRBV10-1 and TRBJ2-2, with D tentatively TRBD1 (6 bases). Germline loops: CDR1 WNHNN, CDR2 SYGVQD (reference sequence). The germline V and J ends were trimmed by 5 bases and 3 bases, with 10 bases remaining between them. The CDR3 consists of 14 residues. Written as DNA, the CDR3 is TGCGCCAGCAGTTCAGGGGTGGACACCGGGGAGCTGTTTTTT. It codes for CASSSGVDTGELFF.

The CDR3 sequence: CASSFRGRVQETQYF. In nucleotides, the CDR3 is TGTGCCAGCAGCTTTCGCGGGAGGGTTCAAGAGACCCAGTACTTC. The chain combines TRBV11-2 with TRBJ2-5; 9 positions agree with TRBD2. The germline V gene encodes CDR1 SGHAT and CDR2 FQNNGV. The CDR3 loop spans 15 amino acids. The V and J ends lost 3 bases and 2 bases, in that order; junction bases with no gene match: 4.

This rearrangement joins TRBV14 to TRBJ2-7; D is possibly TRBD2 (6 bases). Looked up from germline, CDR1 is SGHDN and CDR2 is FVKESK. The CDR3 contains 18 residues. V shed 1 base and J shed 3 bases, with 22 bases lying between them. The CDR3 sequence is CASSQVGVLSRGSYEQYF. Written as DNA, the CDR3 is TGTGCCAGCAGCCAAGTAGGGGTGCTCTCCCGGGGGAGCTACGAGCAGTACTTC.

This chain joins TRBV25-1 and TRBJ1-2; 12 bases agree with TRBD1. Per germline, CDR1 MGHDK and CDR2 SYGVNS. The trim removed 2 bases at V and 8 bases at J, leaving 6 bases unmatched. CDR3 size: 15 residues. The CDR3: CASSEPGQGARGYTF. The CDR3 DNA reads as TGTGCCAGCAGTGAACCGGGACAGGGGGCGCGAGGCTACACCTTC.

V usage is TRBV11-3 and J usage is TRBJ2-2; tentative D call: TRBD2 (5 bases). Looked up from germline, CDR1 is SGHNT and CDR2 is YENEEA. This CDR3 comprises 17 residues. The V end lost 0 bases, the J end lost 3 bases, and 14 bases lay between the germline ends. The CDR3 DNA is TGTGCCAGCAGCTTAGATCTCCGGGGTTCGGACACCGGGGAGCTGTTTTTT. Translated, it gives CASSLDLRGSDTGELFF.

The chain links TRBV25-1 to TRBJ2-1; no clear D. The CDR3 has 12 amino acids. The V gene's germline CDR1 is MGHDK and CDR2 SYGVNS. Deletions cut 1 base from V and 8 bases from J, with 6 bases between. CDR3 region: CASSEWVDEQFF. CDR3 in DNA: TGTGCCAGCAGTGAATGGGTCGATGAGCAGTTCTTC.

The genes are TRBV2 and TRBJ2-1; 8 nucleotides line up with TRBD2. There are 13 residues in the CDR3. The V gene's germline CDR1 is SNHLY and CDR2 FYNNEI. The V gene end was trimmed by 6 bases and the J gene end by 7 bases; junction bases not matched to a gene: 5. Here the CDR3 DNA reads TGTGCCAGCAGAGCGGGAGAAGTGAATGAGCAGTTCTTC. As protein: CASRAGEVNEQFF. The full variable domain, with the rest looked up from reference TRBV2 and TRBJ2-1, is EPEVTQTPSHQVTQMGQEVILRCVPISNHLYFYWYRQILGQKVEFLVSFYNNEISEKSEIFDDQFSVERPDGSNFTLKIRSTKLEDSAMYFCASRAGEVNEQFFGPGTRLTVL.

The CDR3 nucleotides are TGTGCCAGTAGTACTGACAGGGGGCACGGCTACACCTTC. Protein: CASSTDRGHGYTF. The gene calls are TRBV19 and TRBJ1-2; 10 bases map to TRBD1. The V and J ends lost 4 bases and 8 bases, in that order; junction bases with no gene match: 4. This CDR3 is 13 amino acids long. CDR1 LNHDA and CDR2 SQIVND come from the germline V gene (reference sequence).